The clone carrying this TCR beta chain was recorded a few times. The sample belongs to a study of T cell repertoires in ileal Crohn's disease. Germline-derived CDR1 and CDR2 are MNHEY and SMNVEV (reference sequence). Trimming left V 6 bases short and J 4 bases short, with 16 bases between. CDR3 size: 14 residues. The assay was immunoSEQ multiplex PCR, and TCRdb's table has in-frame clones only and misses some. The sample lists 25,000 to 30,000 clones; approximately 78% were seen once. Sequencing was performed on ileal tissue. This clonotype was sampled from an adult with Crohn's disease. The V and J genes are TRBV27 and TRBJ2-7; the D gene is possibly TRBD2 (6 bases). The CDR3 bases are TGTGCCAGCAGCCCCGCGGGGAGAGAGTACGAGCAGTACTTC. This sequence encodes CASSPAGREYEQYF.